The 23 T cell receptor beta chains listed next were all sequenced from one sample in a study of T cell changes during pregnancy in multiple sclerosis (dated by TCRdb to between 2018 and 2021). Receptor libraries were prepared by the immunoSEQ multiplex PCR assay. TCRdb stores this immuneACCESS table with in-frame sequences only. Part of the clones is absent; in the studies checked, under half of the shortfall reflects unresolved V genes, and no reason is known for the rest. Present in this sample are 70,000 to 90,000 clones, 90% to 95% of which were seen just once. Around 3.3% of the sample is held by the ten biggest clonotypes. The starting material was PBMCs, obtained in the first trimester of pregnancy. These receptors were collected from a female donor in good health, serving as a control in a pregnancy study. Some clones in this sample may be carry-over from other donors' samples.

V is TRBV28 and J is TRBJ2-2; D call uncertain. V was pared by 1 base and J by 4 bases, with 4 bases between. The CDR3 is 13 amino acids. Germline V gene sequence: CDR1 MDHEN, CDR2 SYDVKM. The CDR3 DNA is TGTGCCAGCAGTTTATCCGGCACCGGGGAGCTGTTTTTT. Residues: CASSLSGTGELFF. The full variable domain, rest sourced from reference TRBV28 and TRBJ2-2, is DVKVTQSSRYLVKRTGEKVFLECVQDMDHENMFWYRQDPGLGLRLIYFSYDVKMKEKGDIPEGYSVSREKKERFSLILESASTNQTSMYLCASSLSGTGELFFGEGSRLTVL.

The chain joins TRBV19 to TRBJ2-3; TRBD1 agrees at 7 bases. This CDR3 region has 15 residues. V shed 4 bases and J 0 bases; nucleotides not matched to a gene: 4. Per germline, CDR1 LNHDA and CDR2 SQIVND (reference sequence). The CDR3 reads CASSTTQGSTDTQYF. CDR3 sequence (DNA): TGTGCCAGTAGTACTACACAGGGGAGCACAGATACGCAGTATTTT.

This sequence joins TRBV18 and TRBJ2-7; 10 nucleotides match TRBD1. The CDR3 length is 14 residues. Germline V CDR1 and CDR2: KGHSH, LQKENI. The trim removed 2 bases at V and 6 bases at J, leaving 4 bases unmatched. The CDR3 sequence is CASSPGTGVGEQYF. CDR3 nucleotides: TGTGCCAGCTCACCAGGGACAGGGGTCGGCGAGCAGTACTTC.

A single count supports this clone. The chain links TRBV7-8 to TRBJ1-5, with a tentative D call TRBD1 (5 bases). The CDR3 totals 18 residues. Trimming shortened V by 1 base and J by 2 bases, and 18 bases separated the two germline ends. Germline V gives CDR1 SGHVS, CDR2 FQNEAQ. The CDR3 DNA reads as TGTGCCAGCAGCTTAGGACCCCAGGGAGCGGGTCGCAATCAGCCCCAGCATTTT. Its protein is CASSLGPQGAGRNQPQHF.

This chain links TRBV7-9 with TRBJ1-3, with D possibly matching TRBD1 (5 bases). CDR1 is SEHNR, CDR2 FQNEAQ, per germline (reference sequence). This CDR3 contains 13 residues. V was pared by 6 bases and J by 2 bases, with 8 bases between. The CDR3 region has the DNA TGTGCCAGCAGGCAGGGCACTGGAAACACCATATATTTT. This encodes CASRQGTGNTIYF.

The rearrangement joins TRBV7-2 to TRBJ1-2, with D tentatively TRBD1 (5 bases). The CDR3 loop spans 14 amino acids. With 5 bases removed from V and 7 bases from J, the gap between germline ends came to 17 bases. Germline CDR1 is SGHTA and CDR2 is FQGNSA. The CDR3 nucleotides read TGTGCCAGCAGCCCCGACGGGGGTATTGGTGGCTACACCTTC. Its translation is CASSPDGGIGGYTF.

J is TRBJ1-2 and V is TRBV4-1, with a possible D match to TRBD1 (6 bases). V was pared by 1 base and J by 8 bases, with 11 bases between. CDR1 is MGHRA and CDR2 is YSYEKL in the germline V gene. This CDR3 is 13 amino acids long. The CDR3 region is CASSQAGAGGYTF. The CDR3 DNA reads TGCGCCAGCAGCCAAGCAGGGGCAGGGGGCTACACCTTC.

This chain connects TRBV7-2 to TRBJ1-6; D remains ambiguous. Germline CDR1 SGHTA, CDR2 FQGNSA. The CDR3 covers 14 residues. The V end was cut by 5 bases, the J end by 9 bases, with 14 bases between. DNA of the CDR3: TGTGCCAGCAGCGTAGTGGAGAGTTCTTCACCCCTCCACTTT. It is translated as CASSVVESSSPLHF.

The rearrangement links TRBV5-6 to TRBJ2-3; 10 bases are a match to TRBD2. V dropped 0 bases and J dropped 6; count of bases not matched to a gene: 7. Germline V lookup: CDR1 SGHDT, CDR2 YYEEEE. This CDR3 comprises 16 residues. CDR3 residues: CASSLASGGFGDTQYF. The CDR3 bases are TGTGCCAGCAGCTTGGCTAGCGGGGGCTTCGGGGATACGCAGTATTTT. The full variable domain, with the rest looked up from reference TRBV5-6 and TRBJ2-3, is DAGVTQSPTHLIKTRGQQVTLRCSPKSGHDTVSWYQQALGQGPQFIFQYYEEEERQRGNFPDRFSGHQFPNYSSELNVNALLLGDSALYLCASSLASGGFGDTQYFGPGTRLTVL.

The chain links TRBV4-1 to TRBJ1-5; TRBD1 matches at 10 bases. V dropped 0 bases and J dropped 4; count of bases not matched to a gene: 3. The germline CDR1 and CDR2 sequences are MGHRA and YSYEKL. This CDR3 comprises 16 residues. The CDR3 DNA reads as TGCGCCAGCAGCCAAGAAGGACAGGGGGAAAATCAGCCCCAGCATTTT. Translating gives CASSQEGQGENQPQHF.

J is TRBJ2-1 and V is TRBV5-4; perhaps TRBD2 as D (6 bases). This CDR3 has 15 residues. Germline CDR1 and CDR2: SGHNT and YYREEE (reference sequence). Trimming pared 4 bases from V and 1 base from J, leaving 12 bases between. The CDR3 bases are TGTGCCAGCAGCCAGTCCCGGGGGTCCTACAATGAGCAGTTCTTC. It is translated as CASSQSRGSYNEQFF.

The genes are TRBV14 and TRBJ1-1; D ambiguous. With 0 bases removed from V and 1 base from J, the gap between germline ends came to 9 bases. Germline-derived CDR1 and CDR2 are SGHDN and FVKESK. The CDR3 spans 15 residues. The CDR3 bases are TGTGCCAGCAGCCAAGATAGGGAGCGGAACACTGAAGCTTTCTTT. Translating gives CASSQDRERNTEAFF.

The V and J genes are TRBV15 and TRBJ2-1, with 13 bases fitting TRBD2. Trimming took 6 bases from V and 8 from J; bases not matched to a gene: 13. The length of the CDR3 is 17 residues. The germline V gene encodes CDR1 LNHNV and CDR2 YYDKDF (reference sequence). The CDR3 DNA follows: TGTGCCACCAGGTTGGGACAAACTAGCGGGAGGGCCGATGAGCAGTTCTTC. The encoded protein is CATRLGQTSGRADEQFF. Full variable domain (missing parts from reference TRBV15 and TRBJ2-1): DAMVIQNPRYQVTQFGKPVTLSCSQTLNHNVMYWYQQKSSQAPKLLFHYYDKDFNNEADTPDNFQSRRPNTSFCFLDIRSPGLGDTAMYLCATRLGQTSGRADEQFFGPGTRLTVL.

The V and J genes are TRBV9 and TRBJ2-7, with 10 bases identical to TRBD1. J gave up 3 bases and V 4 bases, and 7 bases lay outside the gene matches. Looked up from germline, CDR1 is SGDLS and CDR2 is YYNGEE. The CDR3 covers 15 residues. The CDR3 coding sequence is TGTGCCAGCAGCCCGGGACAGGGGCCTCTCTACGAGCAGTACTTC. Amino acid sequence: CASSPGQGPLYEQYF. Combining the CDR3 with reference TRBV9 and TRBJ2-7 gives the whole variable domain DSGVTQTPKHLITATGQRVTLRCSPRSGDLSVYWYQQSLDQGLQFLIQYYNGEERAKGNILERFSAQQFPDLHSELNLSSLELGDSALYFCASSPGQGPLYEQYFGPGTRLTVT.

The V gene is TRBV5-1, the J gene TRBJ2-1; 10 nucleotides align to TRBD2. The CDR3 has 16 amino acids. The germline V gene has CDR1 SGHRS and CDR2 YFSETQ. Losses at the gene ends were 2 bases for V and 2 bases for J; bases not matched to a gene: 4. The DNA of the CDR3 is TGCGCCAGCAGCTTTAGCGGGAGGATGACCTACAATGAGCAGTTCTTC. Its translation is CASSFSGRMTYNEQFF.

The V and J genes are TRBV5-6 and TRBJ2-1, with 8 bases aligning to TRBD2. This CDR3 comprises 16 residues. The trim removed 0 bases at V and 4 bases at J, leaving 6 bases unmatched. The germline V gene encodes CDR1 SGHDT and CDR2 YYEEEE. The DNA for the CDR3 is TGTGCCAGCAGCTTGGCCCTCGCGGGGGGTTACAATGAGCAGTTCTTC. Translating it yields CASSLALAGGYNEQFF. The variable domain in full, completed from reference TRBV5-6 and TRBJ2-1, reads DAGVTQSPTHLIKTRGQQVTLRCSPKSGHDTVSWYQQALGQGPQFIFQYYEEEERQRGNFPDRFSGHQFPNYSSELNVNALLLGDSALYLCASSLALAGGYNEQFFGPGTRLTVL.

This clone occurred once. The CDR3 protein is CSVSGPGILYEQYF. CDR3 sequence (DNA): TGCAGCGTTTCCGGGCCGGGAATTCTTTACGAGCAGTACTTC. V is TRBV29-1 and J is TRBJ2-7; perhaps TRBD2 as D (5 bases). Germline assignment: CDR1 SQVTM and CDR2 ANQGSEA. Trimming left V 5 bases short and J 4 bases short, with 18 bases between. The CDR3 extends over 14 amino acids.

This chain joins TRBV18 and TRBJ2-1; 14 bases are a match to TRBD2. Germline V gives CDR1 KGHSH, CDR2 LQKENI. This CDR3 contains 16 residues. J lost 10 bases, V lost 5 bases, and 10 bases had no gene match. CDR3 residues: CASSSSPGTSGREQFF. DNA of the CDR3: TGTGCCAGCTCATCAAGCCCTGGGACTAGCGGGAGAGAGCAGTTCTTC.

This chain joins TRBV10-1 and TRBJ2-7; D is ambiguous. Germline assignment: CDR1 WNHNN and CDR2 SYGVQD (reference sequence). The V end was cut by 7 bases, the J end by 4 bases, with 11 bases between. The CDR3 contains 12 residues. CDR3 region: CASTALSYEQYF. The CDR3 nucleotides are TGCGCCAGCACTGCGCTTTCGTACGAGCAGTACTTC.

Of note for this clone: Other DNA sequences within the sample encode an identical CDR3. The rearrangement uses TRBV7-6 and TRBJ2-7, with 9 bases lining up with TRBD1. The J segment lost 0 bases and the V segment lost 5 bases, leaving 5 bases of the junction unmatched. CDR1 is SGHVS and CDR2 is FNYEAQ in the germline V gene. The CDR3 spans 15 residues. The CDR3 protein is CASSRGQGSSYEQYF. In DNA form, the CDR3 reads TGTGCCAGCAGCCGTGGACAGGGGAGCTCCTACGAGCAGTACTTC.

The rearrangement uses TRBV9 and TRBJ1-2; 9 bases are shared with TRBD1. The CDR3 contains 14 residues. V trimming: 3 bases; J trimming: 3 bases; junction bases outside the gene matches: 3. The germline CDR1 and CDR2 sequences are SGDLS and YYNGEE. CDR3: CASSAQGADYGYTF. CDR3 nucleotide sequence: TGTGCCAGCAGCGCACAGGGGGCAGACTATGGCTACACCTTC.

The V call is TRBV11-2, the J call TRBJ2-3; D ambiguous. CDR3 length: 12 residues. From germline, CDR1 is SGHAT and CDR2 FQNNGV. Trimming shortened V by 2 bases and J by 6 bases, and 6 bases separated the two germline ends. This CDR3 is CASSLHGDTQYF. Written as DNA, the CDR3 is TGTGCCAGCAGCTTACACGGGGATACGCAGTATTTT.

The chain uses TRBV7-2 and TRBJ2-3; 7 bases line up with TRBD1. The CDR3 is made up of 13 amino acids. CDR1 SGHTA and CDR2 FQGNSA come from the germline V gene. The J segment lost 7 bases and the V segment lost 5 bases, leaving 6 bases of the junction unmatched. The CDR3: CASSRDRINTQYF. DNA of the CDR3: TGTGCCAGCAGCCGGGACAGAATTAATACGCAGTATTTT.